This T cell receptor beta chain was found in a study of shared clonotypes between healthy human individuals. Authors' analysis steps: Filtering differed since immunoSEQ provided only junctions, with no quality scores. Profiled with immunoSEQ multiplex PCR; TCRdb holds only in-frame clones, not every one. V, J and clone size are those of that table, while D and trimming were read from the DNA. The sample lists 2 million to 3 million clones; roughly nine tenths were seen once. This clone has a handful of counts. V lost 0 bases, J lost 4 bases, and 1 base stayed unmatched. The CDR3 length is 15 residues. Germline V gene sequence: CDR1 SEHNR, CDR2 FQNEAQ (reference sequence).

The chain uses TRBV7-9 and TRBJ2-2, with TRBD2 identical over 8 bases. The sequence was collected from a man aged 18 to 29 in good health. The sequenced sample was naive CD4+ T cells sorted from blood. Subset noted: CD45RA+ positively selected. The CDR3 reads CASSLATSGTGELFF. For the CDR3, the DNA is TGTGCCAGCAGCTTAGCAACTAGCGGCACCGGGGAGCTGTTTTTT.